Sequencing of this T cell receptor (beta chain) was carried out in a study of cytomegalovirus exposure and HLA in healthy donors. The germline V gene encodes CDR1 MNHEY and CDR2 SVGAGI. This CDR3 is built from 15 residues. In the PCR, 60 Vbeta and 13 Jbeta primers were used. Method: immunoSEQ multiplex PCR; TCRdb's copy keeps in-frame clones and lacks some. Of under 100,000 clones detected, 70% to 85% appear once; the ten largest clones hold about an eighth. In its sample, this clone was seen once. Antigen unknown. The junction shows a germline mismatch at one end, possibly a read error. Overall study findings and caveats: Earlier analysis found most TCR beta V segments productive about 90% or about 30% of the time. In a later analysis, specific HLA alleles were associated with 15,000 to 20,000 TCR beta sequences at a 0.05 false discovery rate. A few CMV-associated chains proved CMV antigen-specific in vitro.

Sequenced material: PBMCs. The rearrangement links TRBV6-5 to TRBJ1-6, with a tentative D call TRBD1 (6 bases). This clonotype was obtained from a human donor in good health. This CDR3 is CASSYTGLYSSPLHF. DNA of the CDR3: TGTGCCAGCAGTTACACAGGGTTGTATAGTTCACCCCTCCACTTT.